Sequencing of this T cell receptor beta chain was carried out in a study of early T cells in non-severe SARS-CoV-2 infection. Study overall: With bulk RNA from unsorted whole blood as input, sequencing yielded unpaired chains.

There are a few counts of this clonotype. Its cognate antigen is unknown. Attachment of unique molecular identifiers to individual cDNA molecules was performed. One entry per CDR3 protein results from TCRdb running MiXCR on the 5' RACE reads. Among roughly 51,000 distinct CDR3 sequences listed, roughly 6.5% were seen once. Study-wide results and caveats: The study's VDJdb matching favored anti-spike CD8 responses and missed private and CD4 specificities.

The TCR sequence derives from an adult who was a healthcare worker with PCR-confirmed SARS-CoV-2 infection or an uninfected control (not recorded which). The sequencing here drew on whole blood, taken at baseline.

CDR3 sequence reads: CATGTGVNEQFF. In nucleotides, the CDR3 is TGTGCCACCGGGACAGGGGTCAATGAGCAGTTCTTC. The rearrangement uses TRBV24-1 and TRBJ2-1; 10 bases are shared with TRBD1. The CDR3 runs to 12 residues. The J segment lost 6 bases and the V segment lost 9 bases, leaving 1 base of the junction unmatched. Germline V gene sequence: CDR1 KGHDR, CDR2 SFDVKD.